This entry features one T cell receptor beta chain sequence. Its antigen is still unknown. Splitting the CD4+ cells yielded a CD45RA+ naive subset and a CD45RA-negative memory subset. When replicate PCRs were run on sorted subsets, they used around 0.2 ug DNA, about 30,000 T cell genomes. Only in-frame clones appear in the TCRdb table, and some are missing; sequencing was by immunoSEQ multiplex PCR. This sample carries approximately 1,500,000 clones, more than 95% of them seen once, and the ten largest clones take more than 0.9%. This entry comes from a study of shared clonotypes between healthy human individuals. Overall study results and limits: Naive CD4 clonotype sharing across a handful of donors was around 5%.

V gave up 2 bases and J gave up 0 bases, with 4 bases separating them. Germline V gene sequence: CDR1 KGHSH, CDR2 LQKENI. The CDR3 totals 14 residues. The TCR originated in a man under 40 in good health. The chain joins TRBV18 to TRBJ2-2; D remains unclear. Sample: naive CD4+ T cells sorted from blood. Specified subset: CD45RA+ positively selected. The CDR3 spells CASSPVPNTGELFF. CDR3 DNA: TGTGCCAGCTCACCAGTCCCGAACACCGGGGAGCTGTTTTTT. The complete variable domain, with remaining parts taken from reference TRBV18 and TRBJ2-2, reads NAGVMQNPRHLVRRRGQEARLRCSPMKGHSHVYWYRQLPEEGLKFMVYLQKENIIDESGMPKERFSAEFPKEGPSILRIQQVVRGDSAAYFCASSPVPNTGELFFGEGSRLTVL.